The 9 T cell receptor beta chains below come from one sample, sequenced in a study of CD8 T cells in ankylosing spondylitis. TCRdb itself ran the 5' RACE reads through MiXCR, one entry per CDR3 protein. The data contain more than 150,000 distinct CDR3 sequences, roughly 18% of them singletons. Material for sequencing was blood, either unsorted or a sorted T cell fraction (not recorded which). The receptors come from a male donor aged 10 to 35 with ankylosing spondylitis or in good health (not recorded which).

A few counts support this clonotype. The gene calls are TRBV28 and TRBJ2-1; D may be TRBD2 (5 bases). The CDR3 length is 14 residues. Germline V gene lookup returns CDR1 MDHEN and CDR2 SYDVKM. V was cut by 6 bases and J by 3 bases, with 12 bases left in between. CDR3 nucleotide sequence: TGTGCCAGCAGCAGCCACGGGGACTACAATGAGCAGTTCTTC. As protein: CASSSHGDYNEQFF.

This clonotype showed up just a few times. The chain employs TRBV6-7 and TRBJ1-6; D uncertain. TRBV6-7 is an ORF, with its function uncertain. V lost 0 bases, J lost 2 bases, and 17 bases lay in between. The CDR3 has 19 residues. In DNA, the CDR3 is TGTGCCAGCAGTTACTCCGGGTATCAGGCGGGTGCCTATAATTCACCCCTCCACTTT. This sequence encodes CASSYSGYQAGAYNSPLHF.

This clonotype has at least ten counts. CDR3 protein: CASSPGTSGRAEPSSYNEQFF. CDR3 coding DNA: TGTGCCAGCAGTCCGGGGACTAGCGGGAGAGCCGAACCGAGCTCCTACAATGAGCAGTTCTTC. The gene calls are TRBV12-3 or TRBV12-4 and TRBJ2-1; TRBD2 aligns across 14 bases. The CDR3 consists of 21 residues. With 5 bases clipped from V and 0 bases from J, the junction kept 15 bases outside the gene matches.

This clonotype was seen repeatedly, ten times or more. The chain links TRBV6-6 to TRBJ2-3; D tentatively fits TRBD1 or TRBD2 (6 bases each). The germline gives CDR1 MNHNY, CDR2 SVGAGI (reference sequence). The CDR3 totals 15 residues. Trimming shortened V by 6 bases and J by 2 bases, and 15 bases separated the two germline ends. CDR3 DNA: TGTGCCAGCAGAACGGGGGCGCTAGACACAGATACGCAGTATTTT. Translating gives CASRTGALDTDTQYF.

This rearrangement joins TRBV7-2 to TRBJ2-1, with 12 positions matching TRBD2. This CDR3 comprises 14 residues. The germline gives CDR1 SGHTA, CDR2 FQGNSA. V gave up 7 bases and J gave up 6 bases; unmatched junction bases: 4. As DNA, the CDR3 is TGTGCCAGCACCTCTAGCGGGAGGGCCAATGAGCAGTTCTTC. Translated: CASTSSGRANEQFF.

This clonotype was counted ten times or more. In DNA, the CDR3 is TGTGCCAGCAGCCACAACCTCCTAGCGGGTAACGAGCAGTACTTC. This gives the protein CASSHNLLAGNEQYF. The chain employs TRBV7-9 and TRBJ2-7; 8 bases are shared with TRBD2. The trim removed 5 bases at V and 5 bases at J, leaving 11 bases unmatched. CDR1 is SEHNR, CDR2 FQNEAQ, per germline (reference sequence). The CDR3 spans 15 residues.

This clonotype was recorded many times. The chain uses TRBV5-6 and TRBJ2-5; TRBD2 matches 8 bases. CDR1 and CDR2 from the germline V gene are SGHDT and YYEEEE. After removal of 3 bases from V and 2 bases from J, the junction contained 9 bases not matched to a gene. The CDR3 has 16 amino acids. CDR3 region: CASSSPGLGVQETQYF. CDR3 DNA sequence: TGTGCCAGCAGCTCTCCGGGACTAGGGGTTCAAGAGACCCAGTACTTC.

This clonotype was seen many times. The chain links TRBV20-1 to TRBJ2-5; D perhaps matches TRBD1 (5 bases). Trimming took 6 bases from V and 7 from J, leaving 12 bases between them. Germline V gives CDR1 DFQATT, CDR2 SNEGSKA (reference sequence). The CDR3 loop spans 11 amino acids. As DNA, the CDR3 is TGCAGTGCCCGACAGCCAGGGACCCAGTACTTC. Its translation is CSARQPGTQYF.

The V gene is TRBV25-1, the J gene TRBJ1-1; D possibly corresponds to TRBD1 (6 bases). Germline V gene sequence: CDR1 MGHDK, CDR2 SYGVNS. With 6 bases removed from V and 1 base from J, the gap between germline ends came to 12 bases. The length of the CDR3 is 14 residues. The CDR3, as DNA: TGTGCCAGCAGACGGGACACAAGGAACACTGAAGCTTTCTTT. Translation gives CASRRDTRNTEAFF.